This T cell receptor beta chain comes out of a study of cytomegalovirus exposure and HLA in healthy donors. Study conclusions and caveats: Apart from CMV serostatus, no immune exposure information was available.

Notes on this clone: Its antigen is not identified.

A multiplex PCR was run with 60 Vbeta primers and 13 Jbeta primers. TCRdb's copy holds only in-frame clones and misses some; the assay was immunoSEQ multiplex PCR. The sample carries hundreds of thousands of clones, around 80% recorded once. This CDR3 has 15 amino acids. Germline V gives CDR1 MRHNA, CDR2 SNTAGT. Trimming cost V 4 bases and J 4 bases; bases outside gene matches: 6. Specimen: PBMCs. The TCR sequence derives from a middle-aged man in good health and CMV-seropositive. The chain recombines TRBV6-4 with TRBJ2-3; the match to TRBD2 covers 9 bases. CDR3 sequence (DNA): TGTGCCAGCAGTGTGGTAGCGGGAGCCGCAGATACGCAGTATTTT. This translates into CASSVVAGAADTQYF.